At least ten counts were recorded for the clone carrying this T cell receptor beta chain. The CDR3 covers 14 residues. Researchers prepared the TCRbeta library using unique molecular identifiers, the study reports. In TCRdb, the PCR reads were re-called with MiXCR into one record per CDR3 protein. The sample lists more than 200,000 distinct CDR3 sequences, roughly a tenth occurring once. The data were obtained in a study of T-cell reconstitution after alpha-beta-depleted transplantation in children. This chain uses TRBV21-1 with TRBJ2-7. TRBV21-1 is a known pseudogene. The starting material was PBMCs from the stem cell graft donor, obtained from the stem cell graft. This receptor was identified in a human donor who donated a stem cell graft to a child with SCID. The CDR3 DNA reads TGTGCCAGCAGCAAAGAACGGCACTACTACGAGCAGTACTTC. This gives the protein CASSKERHYYEQYF.